This T cell receptor beta chain came from a study of technical replicates of blood from a handful of donors. The CDR3 is 15 residues long. V dropped 0 bases and J dropped 7; count of bases not matched to a gene: 7. The V gene's germline CDR1 is LGHNA and CDR2 YSLEER. TCRdb's table, derived via immunoSEQ multiplex PCR, lists solely in-frame clones and lacks some. The sample has roughly 80,000 clones; 85% to 95% are singletons. V and J are TRBV4-3 and TRBJ2-7; 9 bases map to TRBD1. Sequencing used T cells isolated from PBMCs. The TCR was taken from a human donor in good health. Here the CDR3 reads CASSQDGTGLREQYF. The CDR3 region has the DNA TGCGCCAGCAGCCAAGATGGGACAGGGCTACGAGAGCAGTACTTC.